The entry below describes one T cell receptor beta chain. At one boundary the junction diverges from the germline segment, which might be a read error. This entry is derived from a study of blood T cell repertoires in COVID-19. Whole-study context: The analysed material was cDNA or gDNA that came from T cells, B-cell-depleted T cells, or PBMCs.

This study enrolled people aged 18 to 89 from about two dozen US geographic areas. Categorization into cohorts depended on clinical history that participants reported. Original data processing: Amplifying reference gene primers gave estimates of nucleated cell counts. Generated by immunoSEQ multiplex PCR, the TCRdb table keeps only in-frame clones and is missing some. Clone size and the V and J calls come from that table; the DNA yielded D and trimming. The sample lists 350,000 to 550,000 clones, 80% to 90% occurring once. Specimen: PBMCs or T cells enriched from blood (not recorded which). The sequence was collected from a man aged 30-40 years who had recovered from COVID-19.

The CDR3 here is CASSFGPLQDF. Here the CDR3 DNA reads TGTGCCAGCAGTTTTGGGCCGCTTCAGGACTTC. J is TRBJ1-2 and V is TRBV14; D is ambiguous. Germline lookup yields CDR1 SGHDN and CDR2 FVKESK. This CDR3 has 11 amino acids. Complete variable domain (other parts from reference TRBV14 and TRBJ1-2): EAGVTQFPSHSVIEKGQTVTLRCDPISGHDNLYWYRRVMGKEIKFLLHFVKESKQDESGMPNNRFLAERTGGTYSTLKVQPAELEDSGVYFCASSFGPLQDFGSGTRLTVV.